What follows are 19 T cell receptor beta chains derived from one specimen sequenced in a study of cytomegalovirus exposure and HLA in healthy donors. PCR involved 60 Vbeta and 13 Jbeta primers. Data came from immunoSEQ multiplex PCR; TCRdb stores just in-frame clones and leaves some out. The sample comprises around 200,000 clones, more than 75% of which are singletons, and around 3% rests with the top ten. Source material: PBMCs. These receptors originate from a woman aged 50 to 60 in good health and CMV-seropositive.

The rearrangement uses TRBV4-1 and TRBJ2-1, with TRBD2 as a possible D gene (6 bases). Germline V gives CDR1 MGHRA, CDR2 YSYEKL. V dropped 5 bases and J dropped 0 bases, with 14 bases sitting between them. CDR3 size: 16 residues. The CDR3 spells CASSEWGDPSYNEQFF. CDR3 bases: TGCGCCAGCAGCGAGTGGGGGGATCCCTCCTACAATGAGCAGTTCTTC.

The CDR3 here is CASSQNSVWTRDSSYEQYF. The CDR3 nucleotides are TGCGCCAGCAGCCAAAATTCCGTATGGACCCGGGACTCCTCCTACGAGCAGTACTTC. The chain uses TRBV4-1 and TRBJ2-7, with a possible D match to TRBD2 (6 bases). Germline V gene data show CDR1 as MGHRA and CDR2 as YSYEKL. The CDR3 has 19 residues. V was cut by 2 bases and J by 0 bases, with 23 bases left in between.

Only one count was recorded for this clone. The chain couples TRBV18 to TRBJ1-1; 7 nucleotides align to TRBD1. The V segment lost 3 bases and the J segment 6 bases; nucleotides outside the gene matches: 13. Germline assignment: CDR1 KGHSH and CDR2 LQKENI. The CDR3 runs to 16 residues. The CDR3 sequence is CASSPRQGTLLAEAFF. As DNA, the CDR3 is TGTGCCAGCTCACCGAGACAGGGTACTTTGCTCGCTGAAGCTTTCTTT.

A single count supports this clone. The rearrangement uses TRBV14 and TRBJ1-2; 9 positions match TRBD1. The CDR3 sequence is 17 residues long. V shed 3 bases, J shed 4 bases, and the junction held 12 bases outside the gene matches. The germline CDR1 and CDR2 sequences are SGHDN and FVKESK. This CDR3 reads CASSHRPGQGISYGYTF. The DNA of the CDR3 is TGTGCCAGCAGCCATCGCCCCGGACAGGGGATAAGCTATGGCTACACCTTC.

This sequence joins TRBV28 and TRBJ1-1, with TRBD1 matching over 10 bases. The length of the CDR3 is 15 residues. The ends lost 0 bases at V and 4 bases at J; junction bases unmatched: 2. CDR1 and CDR2 (germline): MDHEN, SYDVKM. CDR3 nucleotide sequence: TGTGCCAGCAGTTTATGGGGGACAGGGGTCACTGAAGCTTTCTTT. This gives the protein CASSLWGTGVTEAFF.

The rearrangement uses TRBV7-2 and TRBJ2-5; 7 nucleotides match TRBD1. Trimming at V came to 1 base and at J to 5 bases, leaving 7 bases not matched to a gene. The CDR3 is 15 amino acids. Germline V gene lookup returns CDR1 SGHTA and CDR2 FQGNSA. CDR3 in amino acids: CASSLGSGTAETQYF. CDR3 DNA: TGTGCCAGCAGCTTAGGATCCGGGACAGCTGAGACCCAGTACTTC.

The chain links TRBV5-4 to TRBJ2-2; 10 bases map to TRBD2. This CDR3 is built from 17 residues. V trimming: 0 bases; J trimming: 6 bases; junction bases outside the gene matches: 8. CDR1 and CDR2 from the germline V gene are SGHNT and YYREEE (reference sequence). DNA for the CDR3: TGTGCCAGCAGCTTGGCCGGGGCAGCGGGGGGGCCCGGGGAGCTGTTTTTT. Protein product: CASSLAGAAGGPGELFF. Supplemented by reference TRBV5-4 and TRBJ2-2, the full variable domain reads ETGVTQSPTHLIKTRGQQVTLRCSSQSGHNTVSWYQQALGQGPQFIFQYYREEENGRGNFPPRFSGLQFPNYSSELNVNALELDDSALYLCASSLAGAAGGPGELFFGEGSRLTVL.

This chain connects TRBV2 to TRBJ1-5; 7 bases map to TRBD1. The trim removed 5 bases at V and 0 bases at J, leaving 4 bases unmatched. Germline V gene lookup returns CDR1 SNHLY and CDR2 FYNNEI. There are 15 residues in the CDR3. In nucleotides, the CDR3 is TGTGCCAGCAGTCCGGGACAGTATAGCAATCAGCCCCAGCATTTT. Encoded protein: CASSPGQYSNQPQHF. The full variable domain, with the rest looked up from reference TRBV2 and TRBJ1-5, is EPEVTQTPSHQVTQMGQEVILRCVPISNHLYFYWYRQILGQKVEFLVSFYNNEISEKSEIFDDQFSVERPDGSNFTLKIRSTKLEDSAMYFCASSPGQYSNQPQHFGDGTRLSIL.

The chain couples TRBV27 to TRBJ2-7, with 7 bases that match TRBD2. Per germline, CDR1 MNHEY and CDR2 SMNVEV (reference sequence). The CDR3 has 13 amino acids. Trimming removed 4 bases from V and 10 bases from J; junction bases left unmatched: 10. In nucleotides, the CDR3 is TGTGCCAGCAGTTCATCCGGACTAGGATCCCAGTACTTC. Its translation: CASSSSGLGSQYF.

This clone is a singleton in its sample. The J gene is TRBJ2-5, the V gene TRBV2; tentatively, D is TRBD2 (5 bases). CDR3 length: 12 residues. The germline V and J ends were trimmed by 2 bases and 12 bases, with 13 bases remaining between them. The germline CDR1 and CDR2 sequences are SNHLY and FYNNEI. CDR3 in DNA: TGTGCCAGCAGTGAACTAGAAAGTAGCGAGTACTTC. Encoded protein: CASSELESSEYF. Full variable domain (remainder filled in from reference TRBV2 and TRBJ2-5): EPEVTQTPSHQVTQMGQEVILRCVPISNHLYFYWYRQILGQKVEFLVSFYNNEISEKSEIFDDQFSVERPDGSNFTLKIRSTKLEDSAMYFCASSELESSEYFGPGTRLLVL.

This sequence joins TRBV5-4 and TRBJ2-6; tentative D call: TRBD1 (5 bases). The CDR3 is 15 residues long. The V end was cut by 0 bases, the J end by 5 bases, with 9 bases between. Germline V gene lookup returns CDR1 SGHNT and CDR2 YYREEE (reference sequence). CDR3 in DNA: TGTGCCAGCAGCTTGGATGACAGCCGGGCCAACGTCCTGACTTTC. Protein sequence: CASSLDDSRANVLTF. The full variable domain, its missing parts supplied by reference TRBV5-4 and TRBJ2-6, is ETGVTQSPTHLIKTRGQQVTLRCSSQSGHNTVSWYQQALGQGPQFIFQYYREEENGRGNFPPRFSGLQFPNYSSELNVNALELDDSALYLCASSLDDSRANVLTFGAGSRLTVL.

V is TRBV5-4 and J is TRBJ2-2; 8 bases are a match to TRBD2. The V gene end was trimmed by 0 bases and the J gene end by 0 bases; junction bases not matched to a gene: 1. This CDR3 is 16 amino acids long. Germline assignment: CDR1 SGHNT and CDR2 YYREEE (reference sequence). The CDR3 loop reads CASSLGRGANTGELFF. CDR3 nucleotides: TGTGCCAGCAGCTTGGGGCGGGGGGCGAACACCGGGGAGCTGTTTTTT.

This chain connects TRBV27 to TRBJ2-2, with 9 bases matching TRBD1. V dropped 6 bases and J dropped 6; count of bases not matched to a gene: 8. The CDR3 spans 15 residues. CDR1 and CDR2 from the germline V gene are MNHEY and SMNVEV (reference sequence). The CDR3, as DNA: TGTGCCAGCAGAAATGGACAGGGGAGGGCCGGGGAGCTGTTTTTT. Its protein product is CASRNGQGRAGELFF.

V usage is TRBV5-1 and J usage is TRBJ1-1; possibly TRBD1 for D (5 bases). CDR3 size: 15 residues. Germline loops: CDR1 SGHRS, CDR2 YFSETQ. V lost 4 bases, J lost 0 bases, and 13 bases lay in between. This CDR3 is CASSRQDTLNTEAFF. The CDR3 coding sequence is TGCGCCAGCAGCAGGCAGGACACTTTGAACACTGAAGCTTTCTTT.

The rearrangement uses TRBV7-3 and TRBJ1-4, with TRBD1 matching over 8 bases. CDR3 length equals 16 residues. CDR1 SGHTA and CDR2 FQGTGA come from the germline V gene. Losses at the gene ends were 4 bases for V and 2 bases for J; bases not matched to a gene: 6. CDR3 region: CASSCGQGATNEKLFF. The CDR3 DNA sequence: TGTGCCAGCAGCTGCGGACAGGGCGCGACTAATGAAAAACTGTTTTTT.

The J gene is TRBJ1-2, the V gene TRBV5-1, with 9 bases aligning to TRBD1. Germline-derived CDR1 and CDR2 are SGHRS and YFSETQ. Germline trimming cut 7 bases from V and 2 bases from J; bases unmatched to any gene: 6. The CDR3 covers 14 residues. The CDR3 is CASQTGGSNYGYTF. CDR3 bases: TGCGCCAGCCAGACAGGGGGATCCAACTATGGCTACACCTTC.

CDR3 DNA sequence: TGTGCCAGCAGTTCCGGGGACAGGGTTCGGGAGCAGTACTTC. Amino acid sequence: CASSSGDRVREQYF. The chain carries TRBV28 and TRBJ2-7; TRBD1 matches at 9 bases. The CDR3 has 14 amino acids. V lost 4 bases and J lost 7; bases outside the gene matches: 8. Germline V gene data show CDR1 as MDHEN and CDR2 as SYDVKM.

The gene calls are TRBV6-5 and TRBJ2-1; D is unclear. The CDR3 runs to 15 residues. Germline V lookup: CDR1 MNHEY, CDR2 SVGAGI. Deletions cut 8 bases from V and 0 bases from J, with 14 bases between. DNA for the CDR3: TGTGCCAGCCGGTCAAATAGTAACTCCTACAATGAGCAGTTCTTC. This sequence encodes CASRSNSNSYNEQFF.

CDR3 bases: TGTGCCACCAGCAGAGCGGGTAGCGGGGGCACAGATACGCAGTATTTT. Protein sequence: CATSRAGSGGTDTQYF. The chain has TRBV15 and TRBJ2-3, with TRBD2 identical over 8 bases. V gave up 1 base and J gave up 1 base; unmatched junction bases: 4. Looked up from germline, CDR1 is LNHNV and CDR2 is YYDKDF (reference sequence). There are 16 residues in the CDR3.